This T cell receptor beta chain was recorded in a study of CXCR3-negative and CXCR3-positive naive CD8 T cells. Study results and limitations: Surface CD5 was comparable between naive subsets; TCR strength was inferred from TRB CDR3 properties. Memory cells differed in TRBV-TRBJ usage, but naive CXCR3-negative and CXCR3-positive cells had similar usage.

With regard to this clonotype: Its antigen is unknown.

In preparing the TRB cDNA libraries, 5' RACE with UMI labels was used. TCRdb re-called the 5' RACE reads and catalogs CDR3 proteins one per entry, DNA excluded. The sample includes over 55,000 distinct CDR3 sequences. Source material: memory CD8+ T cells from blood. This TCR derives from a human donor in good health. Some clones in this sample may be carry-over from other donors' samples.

CDR3 residues: CASSLARAEQYF. This chain joins TRBV7-6 and TRBJ2-7. This CDR3 has 12 residues. Germline CDR1 reads SGHVS; CDR2 reads FNYEAQ.